The clone carrying this TCR beta chain was seen a few times. The antigen remains unidentified. The data belong to a study of TIL therapy for anti-PD-1-resistant metastatic lung cancer. Study-wide context: Patients had a median age of almost 55 years (range roughly 35-80). Half of patients were current or former smokers.

Germline V gives CDR1 MNHEY, CDR2 SVGAGI. With 0 bases removed from V and 4 bases from J, the gap between germline ends came to 10 bases. This CDR3 region has 15 residues. Sequencing used immunoSEQ v3. Sequencing was performed with immunoSEQ multiplex PCR; in TCRdb, only in-frame clones are kept and a portion is missing. The sample has 95,000 or so clones, less than 70% seen once; the top ten hold around 9.9%. Stated time point: pre-treatment sample, taken before nivolumab and TIL therapy. The tumor samples were excised metastases, mostly pleural nodules or supraclavicular lymph nodes. Study results and caveats: Many TIL product clones were absent from baseline tumor, suggesting clonal contraction.

Sequenced here: tumor tissue, sampled at baseline. The TCR sequence derives from a person aged 25-80 years with non-small cell lung cancer. This chain uses TRBV6-5 with TRBJ1-5; D not resolved. CDR3 loop: CASSYSSRSNQPQHF. DNA of the CDR3: TGTGCCAGCAGTTACTCGTCCCGAAGTAATCAGCCCCAGCATTTT.